Shown below are 18 T cell receptor beta chains from a single sample sequenced in a study of T cell responses to AZD1222 COVID-19 vaccine. Libraries were prepared by immunoSEQ multiplex PCR; TCRdb keeps only in-frame clonotypes and omits some of them. The sample has some 50,000 clones; approximately 84% are singletons. Sequences were derived from peripheral blood, sampled on day 0 of AZD1222 vaccination. Source of these receptors: an adult in good health.

The chain has TRBV19 and TRBJ1-1, with D unclear. The CDR3 loop spans 13 amino acids. The V gene lost 1 base and the J gene lost 0 bases, with 3 bases spanning the gap. Germline values: CDR1 LNHDA, CDR2 SQIVND (reference sequence). DNA for the CDR3: TGTGCCAGTAGTATAGTAGTGAACACTGAAGCTTTCTTT. It specifies CASSIVVNTEAFF.

This clone was seen a handful of times. This chain joins TRBV27 and TRBJ2-2, with a weak D call TRBD1 (5 bases). This CDR3 spans 14 amino acids. Between the trimmed V and J ends, which lost 6 bases and 5 bases, there was a span of 13 bases. Germline V gene sequence: CDR1 MNHEY, CDR2 SMNVEV (reference sequence). The CDR3 spells CASSGIDRTGELFF. The DNA of the CDR3 is TGTGCCAGCAGCGGAATTGACAGAACCGGGGAGCTGTTTTTT.

The chain links TRBV19 to TRBJ1-5; D unclear. V lost 3 bases, J lost 0 bases, and 9 bases lay in between. The CDR3 runs to 15 residues. Germline CDR1 is LNHDA and CDR2 is SQIVND (reference sequence). The CDR3 DNA follows: TGTGCCAGTAGTATCGCCGGATATAGCAATCAGCCCCAGCATTTT. It translates to CASSIAGYSNQPQHF.

The chain recombines TRBV3-1 (or the pseudogene TRBV3-2) with TRBJ2-7, with D unresolved. Trimming pared 0 bases from V and 5 bases from J, leaving 11 bases between. The CDR3 loop spans 14 amino acids. Germline-derived CDR1 and CDR2 are LGHDT and YNNKEL (reference sequence). In DNA form, the CDR3 reads TGTGCCAGCAGCCAAGATCCCAGTTCTGACGAGCAGTACTTC. Translating gives CASSQDPSSDEQYF.

The chain links TRBV15 to TRBJ2-2, with TRBD1 matching 8 bases. The trim removed 2 bases at V and 7 bases at J, leaving 6 bases unmatched. The CDR3 is 15 amino acids. Per germline, CDR1 LNHNV and CDR2 YYDKDF (reference sequence). The chain's CDR3 is CATSRHQGAGGELFF. The CDR3 nucleotides are TGTGCCACCAGCAGACATCAGGGGGCAGGCGGGGAGCTGTTTTTT. The full variable domain, rest sourced from reference TRBV15 and TRBJ2-2, is DAMVIQNPRYQVTQFGKPVTLSCSQTLNHNVMYWYQQKSSQAPKLLFHYYDKDFNNEADTPDNFQSRRPNTSFCFLDIRSPGLGDTAMYLCATSRHQGAGGELFFGEGSRLTVL.

The rearrangement links TRBV7-9 to TRBJ1-2; 7 bases map to TRBD1. The CDR3 runs to 14 residues. Germline values: CDR1 SEHNR, CDR2 FQNEAQ (reference sequence). V gave up 0 bases and J gave up 8 bases; unmatched junction bases: 6. This CDR3 reads CASSLAMTGKGYTF. The DNA of the CDR3 is TGTGCCAGCAGCTTAGCTATGACAGGGAAAGGCTACACCTTC.

V and J are TRBV6-4 and TRBJ1-4; D not certain. Trimming removed 2 bases at V and 3 bases at J, with 22 bases between. Germline V lookup: CDR1 MRHNA, CDR2 SNTAGT. There are 19 residues in the CDR3. This chain's CDR3 is CASSDQLAGPGYPNEKLFF. In DNA form, the CDR3 reads TGTGCCAGCAGTGACCAATTGGCAGGACCCGGGTATCCTAATGAAAAACTGTTTTTT.

The V and J genes are TRBV7-3 and TRBJ2-3, with D perhaps TRBD1 (5 bases). Germline V gives CDR1 SGHTA, CDR2 FQGTGA. The length of the CDR3 is 15 residues. Trimming stripped 7 bases from V and 0 bases from J, with 14 bases between. The CDR3 DNA reads as TGTGCCAGCACCTATGACAGAACTAGCACAGATACGCAGTATTTT. Translated, it gives CASTYDRTSTDTQYF.

The chain combines TRBV11-2 with TRBJ1-4; no definite D call. The CDR3 spans 13 residues. The V gene lost 3 bases and the J gene lost 4 bases, with 6 bases spanning the gap. Germline V gene lookup returns CDR1 SGHAT and CDR2 FQNNGV. For the CDR3, the DNA is TGTGCCAGCAGCTTGTCTATTAATGAAAAACTGTTTTTT. This translates into CASSLSINEKLFF.

For the CDR3, the DNA is TGCAGCGTTGACCAGACAGCTAACTATGGCTACACCTTC. Protein sequence: CSVDQTANYGYTF. The chain carries TRBV29-1 and TRBJ1-2; the D gene is possibly TRBD1 (5 bases). The CDR3 is 13 amino acids. The ends were cut back, 3 bases at V and 0 bases at J, with 8 bases in the middle. CDR1 is SQVTM, CDR2 ANQGSEA, per germline.

The chain is built from TRBV23-1 and TRBJ2-7, with a weak D call TRBD2 (5 bases). TRBV23-1 is assigned to the ORF class and has an uncertain function. This CDR3 comprises 14 residues. The germline V and J ends were trimmed by 3 bases and 12 bases, with 21 bases remaining between them. The CDR3 nucleotides read TGCGCCAGCAGTCACTCCGGGTCGGCCGCGGCGGGGTACTTC. Residues: CASSHSGSAAAGYF.

This sequence joins TRBV7-9 and TRBJ1-6; no clear D gene. CDR1 and CDR2 (germline): SEHNR, FQNEAQ (reference sequence). V lost 0 bases, J lost 7 bases, and 7 bases lay in between. The CDR3 has 14 residues. As DNA, the CDR3 is TGTGCCAGCAGCTTAGCGAATGGGAATTCACCCCTCCACTTT. This codes for CASSLANGNSPLHF.

V is TRBV6-5 and J is TRBJ2-2; 8 bases match TRBD2. The trim removed 5 bases at V and 5 bases at J, leaving 4 bases unmatched. The germline CDR1 and CDR2 sequences are MNHEY and SVGAGI. The length of the CDR3 is 14 residues. This chain's CDR3 is CASSRTSRTGELFF. In DNA form, the CDR3 reads TGTGCCAGCAGTCGGACTAGCAGAACCGGGGAGCTGTTTTTT.

The J gene is TRBJ2-6, the V gene TRBV5-1; D might be TRBD1 (5 bases). The CDR3 is made up of 15 amino acids. CDR1 is SGHRS and CDR2 is YFSETQ in the germline V gene. V was cut by 3 bases and J by 4 bases, with 11 bases left in between. CDR3 coding DNA: TGCGCCAGCAGCTCAGGGTCCTCCGGGGCCAACGTCCTGACTTTC. This sequence encodes CASSSGSSGANVLTF.

This clone was seen a few times. The chain is built from TRBV7-9 and TRBJ2-2; 12 bases map to TRBD1. This CDR3 has 17 residues. Trimming cost V 4 bases and J 0 bases; bases outside gene matches: 3. Germline V CDR1 and CDR2: SEHNR, FQNEAQ (reference sequence). CDR3 region: CASSWDRGPTNTGELFF. For the CDR3, the DNA is TGTGCCAGCAGCTGGGACAGGGGGCCAACGAACACCGGGGAGCTGTTTTTT.

The CDR3 spells CASSPGPGQGTTEAFF. The CDR3 nucleotides read TGTGCCAGCTCACCAGGCCCGGGTCAGGGGACTACTGAAGCTTTCTTT. V gene TRBV18 combines with J gene TRBJ1-1; a weak D match, TRBD1 (6 bases). This CDR3 spans 16 amino acids. V was clipped by 2 bases and J by 5 bases, with 18 bases between them. Germline CDR1 reads KGHSH; CDR2 reads LQKENI.

The gene calls are TRBV13 and TRBJ1-4; D gene uncertain. The CDR3 loop spans 13 amino acids. Germline loops: CDR1 PRHDT, CDR2 FYEKMQ (reference sequence). V was pared by 3 bases and J by 4 bases, with 6 bases between. The CDR3 spells CASSFTVNEKLFF. CDR3 DNA sequence: TGTGCCAGCAGCTTTACAGTTAATGAAAAACTGTTTTTT.

This clone has just a few counts. The chain joins TRBV5-1 to TRBJ2-3, with TRBD2 identical over 9 bases. V trimming: 1 base; J trimming: 0 bases; junction bases outside the gene matches: 9. Germline-derived CDR1 and CDR2 are SGHRS and YFSETQ. This CDR3 is 18 amino acids long. CDR3 sequence reads: CASSLLSGGSTSTDTQYF. In DNA, the CDR3 is TGCGCCAGCAGCTTGCTGAGCGGGGGGTCGACTAGCACAGATACGCAGTATTTT.